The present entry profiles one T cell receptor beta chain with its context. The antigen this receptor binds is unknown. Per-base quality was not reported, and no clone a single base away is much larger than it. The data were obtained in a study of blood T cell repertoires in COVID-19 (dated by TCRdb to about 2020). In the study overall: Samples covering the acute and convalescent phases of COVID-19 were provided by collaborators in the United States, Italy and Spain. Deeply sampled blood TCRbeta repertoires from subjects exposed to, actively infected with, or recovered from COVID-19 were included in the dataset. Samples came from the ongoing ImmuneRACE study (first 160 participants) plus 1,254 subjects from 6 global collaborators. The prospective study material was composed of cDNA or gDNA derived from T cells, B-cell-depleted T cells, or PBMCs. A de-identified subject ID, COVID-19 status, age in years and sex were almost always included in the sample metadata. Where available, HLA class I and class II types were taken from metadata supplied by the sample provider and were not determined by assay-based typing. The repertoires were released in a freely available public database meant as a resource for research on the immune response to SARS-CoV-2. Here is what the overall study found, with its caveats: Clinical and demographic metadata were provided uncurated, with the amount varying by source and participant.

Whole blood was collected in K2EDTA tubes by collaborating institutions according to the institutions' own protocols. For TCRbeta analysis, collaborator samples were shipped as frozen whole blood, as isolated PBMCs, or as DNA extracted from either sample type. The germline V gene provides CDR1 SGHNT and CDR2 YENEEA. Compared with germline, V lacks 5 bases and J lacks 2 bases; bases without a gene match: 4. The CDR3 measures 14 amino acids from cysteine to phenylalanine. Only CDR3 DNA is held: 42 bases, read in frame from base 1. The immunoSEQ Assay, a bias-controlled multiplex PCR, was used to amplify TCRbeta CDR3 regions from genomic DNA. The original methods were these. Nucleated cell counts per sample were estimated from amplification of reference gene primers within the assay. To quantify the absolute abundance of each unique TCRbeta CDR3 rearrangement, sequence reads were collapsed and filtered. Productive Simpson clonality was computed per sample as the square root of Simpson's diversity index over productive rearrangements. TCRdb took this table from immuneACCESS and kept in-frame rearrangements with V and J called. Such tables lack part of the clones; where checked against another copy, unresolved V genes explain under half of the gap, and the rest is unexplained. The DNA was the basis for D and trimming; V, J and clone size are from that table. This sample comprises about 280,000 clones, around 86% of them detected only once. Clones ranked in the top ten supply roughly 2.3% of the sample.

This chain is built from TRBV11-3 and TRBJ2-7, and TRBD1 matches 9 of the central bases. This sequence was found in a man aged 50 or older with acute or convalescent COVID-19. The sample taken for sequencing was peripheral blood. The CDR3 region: CASSPGTGPYEQYF. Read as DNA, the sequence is TGTGCCAGCAGCCCGGGGACAGGGCCCTACGAGCAGTACTTC.